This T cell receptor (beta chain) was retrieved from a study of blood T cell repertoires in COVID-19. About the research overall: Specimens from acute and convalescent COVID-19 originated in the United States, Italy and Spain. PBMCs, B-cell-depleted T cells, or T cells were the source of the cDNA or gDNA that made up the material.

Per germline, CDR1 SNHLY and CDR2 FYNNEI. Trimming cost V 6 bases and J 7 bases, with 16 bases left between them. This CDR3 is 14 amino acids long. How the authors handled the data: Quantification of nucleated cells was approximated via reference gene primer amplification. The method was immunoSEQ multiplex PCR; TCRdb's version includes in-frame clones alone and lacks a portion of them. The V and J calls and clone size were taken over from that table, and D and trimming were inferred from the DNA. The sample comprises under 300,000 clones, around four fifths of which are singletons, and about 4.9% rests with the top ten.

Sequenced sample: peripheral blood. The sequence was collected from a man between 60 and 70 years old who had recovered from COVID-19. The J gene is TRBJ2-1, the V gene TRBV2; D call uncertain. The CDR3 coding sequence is TGTGCCAGCAGAGGTTCCCTTGGGCAAAATGAGCAGTTCTTC. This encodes CASRGSLGQNEQFF.